The subject of this entry is one TCR beta chain. This entry belongs to a study of shared clonotypes between healthy human individuals. The CDR3 covers 15 residues. Germline V lookup: CDR1 LNHNV, CDR2 YYDKDF (reference sequence). Trimming cost V 0 bases and J 1 base, with 7 bases left between them. Method: immunoSEQ multiplex PCR; TCRdb's copy keeps in-frame clones and lacks some. The sample has approximately 2.5 million clones, 90% to 95% seen once. The receptor's source is a man aged 18 to 35 in good health. This sequence joins TRBV15 and TRBJ2-1; D call uncertain. Specimen: naive CD4+ T cells sorted from blood. Sample subset: CD45RA+ positively selected. Here the CDR3 DNA reads TGTGCCACCAGCAGAGACAGACCGTCCTACAATGAGCAGTTCTTC. Protein: CATSRDRPSYNEQFF.